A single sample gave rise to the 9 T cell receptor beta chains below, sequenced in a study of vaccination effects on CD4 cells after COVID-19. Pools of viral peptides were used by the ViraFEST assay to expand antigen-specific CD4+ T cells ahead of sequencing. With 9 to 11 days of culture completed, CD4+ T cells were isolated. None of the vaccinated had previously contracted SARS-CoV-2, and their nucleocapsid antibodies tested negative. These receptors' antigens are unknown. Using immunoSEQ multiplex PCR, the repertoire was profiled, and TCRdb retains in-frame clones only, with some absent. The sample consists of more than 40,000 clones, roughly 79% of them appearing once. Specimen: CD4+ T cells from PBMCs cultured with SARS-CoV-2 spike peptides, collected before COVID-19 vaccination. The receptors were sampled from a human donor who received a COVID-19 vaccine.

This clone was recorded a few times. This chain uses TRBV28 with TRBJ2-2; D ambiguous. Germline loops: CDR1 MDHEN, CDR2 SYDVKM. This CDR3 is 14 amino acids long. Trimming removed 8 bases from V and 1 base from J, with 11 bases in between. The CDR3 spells CASRTLLNTGELFF. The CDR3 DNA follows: TGTGCCAGCCGCACCCTCCTGAACACCGGGGAGCTGTTTTTT.

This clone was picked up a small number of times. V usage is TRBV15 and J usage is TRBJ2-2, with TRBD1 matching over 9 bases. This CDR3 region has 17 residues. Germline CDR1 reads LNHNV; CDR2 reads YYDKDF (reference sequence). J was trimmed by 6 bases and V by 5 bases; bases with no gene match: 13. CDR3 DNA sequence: TGTGCCACCAGCCTCTACGAACAGGGGGCTTGGGCCGGGGAGCTGTTTTTT. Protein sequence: CATSLYEQGAWAGELFF.

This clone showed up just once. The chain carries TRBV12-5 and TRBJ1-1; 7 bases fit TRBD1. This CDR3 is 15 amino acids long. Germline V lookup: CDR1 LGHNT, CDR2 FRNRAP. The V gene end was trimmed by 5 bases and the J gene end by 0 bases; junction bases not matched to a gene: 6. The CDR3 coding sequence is TGTGCTAGTGGTCCCCGGGACAGCATGAACACTGAAGCTTTCTTT. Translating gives CASGPRDSMNTEAFF.

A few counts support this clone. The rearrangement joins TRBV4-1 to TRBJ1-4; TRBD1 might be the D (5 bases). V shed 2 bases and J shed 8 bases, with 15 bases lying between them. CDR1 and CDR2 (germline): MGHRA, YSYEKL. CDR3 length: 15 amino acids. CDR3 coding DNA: TGCGCCAGCAGCCAAAGCGGTCGGGGGTGGGAAAAACTGTTTTTT. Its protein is CASSQSGRGWEKLFF.

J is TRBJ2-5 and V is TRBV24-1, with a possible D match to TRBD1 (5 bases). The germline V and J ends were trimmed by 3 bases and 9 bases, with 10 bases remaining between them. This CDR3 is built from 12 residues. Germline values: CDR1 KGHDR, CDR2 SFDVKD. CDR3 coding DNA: TGTGCCACCAGTGATGTCCTAGGGGCCCAGTACTTC. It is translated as CATSDVLGAQYF.

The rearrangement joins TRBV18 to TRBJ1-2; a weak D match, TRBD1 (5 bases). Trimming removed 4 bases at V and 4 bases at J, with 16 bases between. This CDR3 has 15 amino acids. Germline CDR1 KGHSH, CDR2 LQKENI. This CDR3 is CASSLPGTTGYGYTF. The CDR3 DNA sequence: TGTGCCAGCTCACTGCCCGGGACGACCGGCTATGGCTACACCTTC.

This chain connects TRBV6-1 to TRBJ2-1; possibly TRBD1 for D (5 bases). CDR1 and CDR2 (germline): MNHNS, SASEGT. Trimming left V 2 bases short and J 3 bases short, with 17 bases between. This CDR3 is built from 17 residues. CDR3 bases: TGTGCCAGCAGTGAACGACAGACCCGACTCTACTACAATGAGCAGTTCTTC. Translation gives CASSERQTRLYYNEQFF.

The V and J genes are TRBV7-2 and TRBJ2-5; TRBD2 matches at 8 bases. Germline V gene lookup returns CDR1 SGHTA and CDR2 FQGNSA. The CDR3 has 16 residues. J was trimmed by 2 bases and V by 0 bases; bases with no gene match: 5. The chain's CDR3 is CASSLAGAGVQETQYF. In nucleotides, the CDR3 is TGTGCCAGCAGCTTAGCCGGAGCGGGGGTGCAAGAGACCCAGTACTTC.

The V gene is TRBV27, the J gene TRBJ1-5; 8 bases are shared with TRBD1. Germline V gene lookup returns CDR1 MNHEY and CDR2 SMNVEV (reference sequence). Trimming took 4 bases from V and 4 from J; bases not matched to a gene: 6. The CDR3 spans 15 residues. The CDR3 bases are TGTGCCAGCAGTTCCCCGGACAGGGCAAATCAGCCCCAGCATTTT. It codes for CASSSPDRANQPQHF.